Given below is one T cell receptor beta chain in context. The source of the sample is a study of blood T cell repertoires in COVID-19. The wider study: The samples span acute and convalescent COVID-19 from the United States, Italy and Spain. T cells, B-cell-depleted T cells, or PBMCs provided the cDNA or gDNA that served as material.

Per the original data handling: For nucleated cells, counts were estimated from reference gene primer amplification. Libraries were prepared by immunoSEQ multiplex PCR; TCRdb keeps only in-frame clonotypes and omits some of them. V, J and clone size were drawn from that table, and D and trimming were deduced from the DNA. The repertoire consists of approximately 230,000 clones, with more than 80% occurring once and the leading ten covering 2.2%. The CDR3 consists of 16 residues. CDR1 is SGDLS and CDR2 is YYNGEE in the germline V gene. V was shortened by 0 bases and J by 3 bases, with 15 bases between the two germline ends.

The chain couples TRBV9 to TRBJ2-5; D perhaps matches TRBD2 (6 bases). The TCR was taken from a man aged 25 to 40 who had recovered from COVID-19. Material: peripheral blood. The CDR3 region is CASSVAAGSMEETQYF. The DNA for the CDR3 is TGTGCCAGCAGCGTAGCGGCGGGGAGTATGGAAGAGACCCAGTACTTC. The variable domain in full, with the rest retrieved from reference TRBV9 and TRBJ2-5, is DSGVTQTPKHLITATGQRVTLRCSPRSGDLSVYWYQQSLDQGLQFLIQYYNGEERAKGNILERFSAQQFPDLHSELNLSSLELGDSALYFCASSVAAGSMEETQYFGPGTRLLVL.